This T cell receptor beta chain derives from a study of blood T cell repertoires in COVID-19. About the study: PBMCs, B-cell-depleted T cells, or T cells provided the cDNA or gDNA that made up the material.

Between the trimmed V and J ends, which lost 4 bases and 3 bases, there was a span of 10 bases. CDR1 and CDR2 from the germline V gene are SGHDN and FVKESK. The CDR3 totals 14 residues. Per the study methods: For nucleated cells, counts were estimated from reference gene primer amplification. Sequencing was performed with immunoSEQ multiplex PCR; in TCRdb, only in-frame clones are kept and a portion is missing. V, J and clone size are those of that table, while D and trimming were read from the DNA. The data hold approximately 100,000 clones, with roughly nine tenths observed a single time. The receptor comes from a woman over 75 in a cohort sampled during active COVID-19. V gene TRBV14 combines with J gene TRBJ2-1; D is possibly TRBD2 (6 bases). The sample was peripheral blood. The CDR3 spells CASSRGSGYNEQFF. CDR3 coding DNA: TGTGCCAGCAGCCGGGGTAGCGGCTACAATGAGCAGTTCTTC.